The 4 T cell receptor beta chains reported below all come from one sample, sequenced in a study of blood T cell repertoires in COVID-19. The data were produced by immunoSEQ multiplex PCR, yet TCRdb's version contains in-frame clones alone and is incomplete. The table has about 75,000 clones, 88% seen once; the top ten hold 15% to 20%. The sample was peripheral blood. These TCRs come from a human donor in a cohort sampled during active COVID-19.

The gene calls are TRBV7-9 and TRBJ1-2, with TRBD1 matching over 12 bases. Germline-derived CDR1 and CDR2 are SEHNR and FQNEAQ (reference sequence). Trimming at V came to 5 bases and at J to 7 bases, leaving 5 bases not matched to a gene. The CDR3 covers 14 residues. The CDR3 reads CASSVGQGAAGYTF. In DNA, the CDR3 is TGTGCCAGCAGCGTGGGACAGGGGGCCGCTGGCTACACCTTC.

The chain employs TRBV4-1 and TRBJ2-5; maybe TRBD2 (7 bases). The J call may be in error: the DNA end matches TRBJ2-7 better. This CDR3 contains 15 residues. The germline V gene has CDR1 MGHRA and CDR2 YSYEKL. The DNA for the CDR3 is TGCGCCAGCAGCCGAAACGTAGGCGGGGGCGGCGAGCAGTACTTC. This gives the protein CASSRNVGGGGEQYF.

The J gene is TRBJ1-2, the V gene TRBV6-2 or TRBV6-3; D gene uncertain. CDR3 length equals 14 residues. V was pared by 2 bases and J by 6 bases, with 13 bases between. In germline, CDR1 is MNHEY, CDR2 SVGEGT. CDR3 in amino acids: CASSYRTPGNGYTF. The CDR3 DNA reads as TGTGCCAGCAGTTACAGGACGCCGGGAAATGGCTACACCTTC.

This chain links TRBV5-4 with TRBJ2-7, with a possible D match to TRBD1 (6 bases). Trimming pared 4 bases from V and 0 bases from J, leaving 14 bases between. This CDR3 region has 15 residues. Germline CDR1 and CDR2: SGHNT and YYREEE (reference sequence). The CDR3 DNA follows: TGTGCCAGCAGCCTCGGACAGCTTTTCTCCTACGAGCAGTACTTC. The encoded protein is CASSLGQLFSYEQYF.